The clone carrying this T cell receptor beta chain came up many times. The antigen is not known. The data were obtained in a study of human T cells and chemical hapten exposure. Study-level information: The patient population, which was mostly female, had alopecia areata, totalis or universalis. Study-wide results and limits: With alopecia, donors may have immune responses unlike healthy people's.

The library attached unique molecular identifiers to individual cDNA molecules. One entry per CDR3 protein results from TCRdb running MiXCR on the RACE reads. The table has fewer than 95,000 distinct CDR3 sequences, approximately 11% seen once. V was shortened by 0 bases and J by 7 bases, with 11 bases between the two germline ends. CDR3 length: 14 amino acids. Germline V gene sequence: CDR1 SGDLS, CDR2 YYNGEE. Time point given: patch test 2, 6 weeks after DPC sensitization. Treatment defined: therapeutic diphenylcyclopropenone sensitization with weekly scalp DPC. This TCR derives from a middle-aged man with alopecia areata. Some clones in this sample may be carry-over from other donors' samples. Sequences were derived from whole blood, sampled in connection with sensitization to the hapten diphenylcyclopropenone (DPC). The rearrangement uses TRBV9 and TRBJ1-5; no reliable D call. CDR3 in amino acids: CASSVGGGVQPQHF. The DNA of the CDR3 is TGTGCCAGCAGCGTAGGAGGTGGGGTGCAGCCCCAGCATTTT.